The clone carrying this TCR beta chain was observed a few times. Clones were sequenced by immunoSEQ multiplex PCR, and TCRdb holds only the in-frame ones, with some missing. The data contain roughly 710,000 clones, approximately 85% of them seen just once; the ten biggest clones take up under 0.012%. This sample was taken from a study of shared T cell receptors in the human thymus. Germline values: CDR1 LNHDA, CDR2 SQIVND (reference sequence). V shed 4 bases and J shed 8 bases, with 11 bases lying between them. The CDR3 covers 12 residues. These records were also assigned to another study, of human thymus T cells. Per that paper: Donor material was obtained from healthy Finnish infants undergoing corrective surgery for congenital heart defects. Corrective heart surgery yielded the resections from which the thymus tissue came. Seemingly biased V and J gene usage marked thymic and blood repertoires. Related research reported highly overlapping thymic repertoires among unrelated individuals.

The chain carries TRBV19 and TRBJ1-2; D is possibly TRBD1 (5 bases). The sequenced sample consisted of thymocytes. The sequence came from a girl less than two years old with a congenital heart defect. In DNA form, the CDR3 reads TGTGCCAGTAGTAGGCCAGGGCGAGGCTACACCTTC. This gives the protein CASSRPGRGYTF. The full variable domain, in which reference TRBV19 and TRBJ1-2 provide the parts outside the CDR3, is DGGITQSPKYLFRKEGQNVTLSCEQNLNHDAMYWYRQDPGQGLRLIYYSQIVNDFQKGDIAEGYSVSREKKESFPLTVTSAQKNPTAFYLCASSRPGRGYTFGSGTRLTVV.